This section outlines one T cell receptor (beta chain) sequence together with its context. This sample stems from a study of shared clonotypes between healthy human individuals. About the research overall: Contributing individuals were a couple of females and three males aged 18 to 49.

The run depth of the assay was deep. Sequencing was performed with immunoSEQ multiplex PCR; in TCRdb, only in-frame clones are kept and a portion is missing. Found here are about half a million clones, roughly 80% of them singletons; the top ten hold more than 10%. Trimming at V came to 4 bases and at J to 2 bases, leaving 3 bases not matched to a gene. CDR3 size: 15 residues. Germline CDR1 MDHEN, CDR2 SYDVKM. The receptor was isolated from a woman aged 40 to 50 in good health. Some clones in this sample may be carry-over from other donors' samples. Sequencing was done on a sample of PBMCs. The chain carries TRBV28 and TRBJ2-2; TRBD1 agrees at 8 bases. CDR3 in amino acids: CASSSDRDNTGELFF. The CDR3, as DNA: TGTGCCAGCAGTTCGGACAGGGACAACACCGGGGAGCTGTTTTTT.